The clone carrying this T cell receptor beta chain has at least ten counts. Uncontrolled infection, other autoimmune disease, pregnancy or lactation barred patients from enrollment. From 10 ml of fresh peripheral blood, PBMCs were isolated. Researchers amplified the TCR beta CDR3 regions from RNA transcripts. Researchers ran a first-round RT-PCR on the TCR CDR3 using the HTBI primer set. TCRdb re-analysed the multiplex PCR reads in MiXCR, keeping a single row per CDR3 protein. The table lists around 700,000 distinct CDR3 sequences, 15% to 20% of them singletons, with over 15% in the top ten. The record originates from a study of T cells in Graves' hyperthyroidism and ophthalmopathy. The sequenced sample was blood. The clonotype comes from a woman aged 50 to 60 with Graves' hyperthyroidism that later progressed to Graves' ophthalmopathy.

The DNA of the CDR3 is TGTGCCTGGAAGACGGGTTACTACTCCTACGAGCAGTACTTC. Its protein is CAWKTGYYSYEQYF. V usage is TRBV30 and J usage is TRBJ2-7; the D is unclear. Germline V CDR1 and CDR2: GTSNPN, SVGIG (reference sequence). The CDR3 contains 14 residues. V was cut by 4 bases and J by 0 bases, with 13 bases left in between.